Each of the 24 T cell receptor beta chains below was sequenced from the same sample in a study of somatic mutations in cytotoxic T cells in rheumatoid arthritis. The assay was immunoSEQ multiplex PCR, and TCRdb's table has in-frame clones only and misses some. Altogether about 12,000 clones are present, 80% being singletons, with the ten largest covering roughly an eighth. Sequenced sample: CD8+ T cells sorted from blood. Receptors were obtained from a man aged 50 or older in good health.

The V gene is TRBV4-1, the J gene TRBJ1-5; D gene uncertain. The V gene's germline CDR1 is MGHRA and CDR2 YSYEKL. The CDR3 is 15 amino acids. Trimming stripped 0 bases from V and 6 bases from J, with 12 bases between. The CDR3, as DNA: TGCGCCAGCAGCCAAGATAAATGGGGTGGTCAGCCCCAGCATTTT. Its protein is CASSQDKWGGQPQHF.

The J gene is TRBJ2-3, the V gene TRBV4-2; D might be TRBD1 or TRBD2, each matching 5 bases. The CDR3 has 16 residues. The germline V and J ends were trimmed by 0 bases and 4 bases, with 14 bases remaining between them. The germline V gene encodes CDR1 LGHNA and CDR2 YNFKEQ. This CDR3 is CASSQEFGAEADTQYF. The CDR3, as DNA: TGTGCCAGCAGCCAAGAATTCGGGGCCGAGGCAGATACGCAGTATTTT.

This chain connects TRBV19 to TRBJ2-7, with D unclear. CDR3 length: 11 residues. V shed 4 bases and J shed 4 bases, with 5 bases lying between them. Germline values: CDR1 LNHDA, CDR2 SQIVND (reference sequence). This CDR3 reads CASSNSYEQYV. The CDR3 DNA follows: TGTGCCAGTAGTAACAGTTACGAGCAGTACGTC.

CDR3 DNA: TGCGCCAGCAGTCGGGATACGCAGTATTTT. As protein: CASSRDTQYF. V usage is TRBV23-1 and J usage is TRBJ2-3; D gene ambiguous. TRBV23-1 belongs to the ORF category, with a function that is uncertain. Trimming stripped 4 bases from V and 6 bases from J, with 2 bases between. The CDR3 is 10 residues long.

This chain joins TRBV28 and TRBJ1-6; the D gene is possibly TRBD1 (5 bases). The length of the CDR3 is 17 residues. V was trimmed by 5 bases and J by 2 bases, leaving 16 bases between them. Looked up from germline, CDR1 is MDHEN and CDR2 is SYDVKM. The CDR3 loop reads CASSGRGDGAYNSPLHF. CDR3 in DNA: TGTGCCAGCAGTGGTCGTGGGGACGGCGCCTATAATTCACCCCTCCACTTT.

The CDR3 reads CASRLGSGIYSGNTIYF. The CDR3 nucleotides are TGTGCAAGTCGCTTAGGTTCGGGGATCTACTCTGGAAACACCATATATTTT. This chain connects TRBV12-2 to TRBJ1-3. TRBV12-2 is given as a pseudogene. This CDR3 comprises 17 residues.

The chain has TRBV28 and TRBJ2-3; TRBD1 matches at 10 bases. Trimming cost V 2 bases and J 5 bases; bases outside gene matches: 1. The CDR3 loop spans 14 amino acids. CDR1 and CDR2 from the germline V gene are MDHEN and SYDVKM. In nucleotides, the CDR3 is TGTGCCAGCAGTTTAGGGGACAGGGGAGATACGCAGTATTTT. It translates to CASSLGDRGDTQYF.

The chain employs TRBV6-1 and TRBJ1-1; 7 nucleotides line up with TRBD1. V shed 0 bases, J shed 6 bases, and the junction held 13 bases outside the gene matches. This CDR3 comprises 17 residues. CDR1 is MNHNS, CDR2 SASEGT, per germline. CDR3 DNA sequence: TGTGCCAGCAGTGAAGCCGAGGGGGCGTTGGGGTTCGCTGAAGCTTTCTTT. Amino acid sequence: CASSEAEGALGFAEAFF.

The genes are TRBV7-6 and TRBJ1-1, with D tentatively TRBD1 (5 bases). Germline V gives CDR1 SGHVS, CDR2 FNYEAQ. The CDR3 covers 15 residues. V was clipped by 5 bases and J by 3 bases, with 16 bases between them. Written as DNA, the CDR3 is TGTGCCAGCAGCCCCCTTACCGGGGGTTACACTGAAGCTTTCTTT. Its translation: CASSPLTGGYTEAFF.

V gene TRBV7-3 combines with J gene TRBJ1-3; D gene ambiguous. CDR3 length: 13 residues. The V gene lost 4 bases and the J gene lost 0 bases, with 4 bases spanning the gap. Germline loops: CDR1 SGHTA, CDR2 FQGTGA. CDR3: CASSSNSGNTIYF. The CDR3 DNA is TGTGCCAGCAGCTCCAACTCTGGAAACACCATATATTTT.

This chain links TRBV7-9 with TRBJ1-2, with 8 bases fitting TRBD1. CDR1 is SEHNR, CDR2 FQNEAQ, per germline (reference sequence). Trimming took 0 bases from V and 4 from J; bases not matched to a gene: 4. This CDR3 comprises 15 residues. In DNA, the CDR3 is TGTGCCAGCAGCTTAGCCCGGACAGGGATCTATGGCTACACCTTC. Translated: CASSLARTGIYGYTF.

This chain uses TRBV5-1 with TRBJ2-7; D not certain. Germline CDR1 and CDR2: SGHRS and YFSETQ. The V and J ends lost 0 bases and 1 base respectively, with 5 bases between them. The CDR3 is 13 residues long. Written as DNA, the CDR3 is TGCGCCAGCAGCTTGGACCTTTCCTACGAGCAGTACTTC. This gives the protein CASSLDLSYEQYF.

The chain links TRBV7-3 to TRBJ2-2; D is undetermined. V lost 5 bases and J lost 6, with 10 bases in between. Germline V gene data show CDR1 as SGHTA and CDR2 as FQGTGA. The CDR3 is 13 amino acids. CDR3 residues: CASSQAPPGELFF. CDR3 DNA sequence: TGTGCCAGCAGCCAAGCTCCTCCCGGGGAGCTGTTTTTT.

The rearrangement joins TRBV10-2 to TRBJ2-2, with D uncertain. Germline V lookup: CDR1 WSHSY, CDR2 SAAADI. Between the trimmed V and J ends, which lost 7 bases and 4 bases, there was a span of 13 bases. CDR3 length: 14 residues. DNA of the CDR3: TGCGCCAGCACCTCGGGCGCCGGCACCGGGGAGCTGTTTTTT. Amino acid sequence: CASTSGAGTGELFF.

This rearrangement joins TRBV10-3 to TRBJ2-1; TRBD2 agrees at 7 bases. After removal of 6 bases from V and 5 bases from J, the junction contained 4 bases not matched to a gene. Germline-derived CDR1 and CDR2 are ENHRY and SYGVKD. The CDR3 spans 13 residues. The CDR3: CAISTSVNNEQFF. The CDR3 DNA reads TGTGCCATCAGCACTAGCGTGAACAATGAGCAGTTCTTC.

The chain employs TRBV4-1 and TRBJ2-2; D tentatively reads TRBD1 or TRBD2 (7 bases each). V lost 0 bases, J lost 2 bases, and 16 bases lay in between. CDR3 length: 18 residues. The germline V gene has CDR1 MGHRA and CDR2 YSYEKL. CDR3 residues: CASSQEPTGDYNTGELFF. The CDR3 nucleotides are TGCGCCAGCAGCCAAGAACCTACAGGGGACTATAACACCGGGGAGCTGTTTTTT.

V gene TRBV7-8 combines with J gene TRBJ2-1; D possibly corresponds to TRBD2 (6 bases). The CDR3 has 16 residues. V was cut by 4 bases and J by 0 bases, with 13 bases left in between. The germline V gene has CDR1 SGHVS and CDR2 FQNEAQ. The CDR3, as DNA: TGTGCCAGCAGCTCACTAGCCACCCTCTCCTACAATGAGCAGTTCTTC. Protein sequence: CASSSLATLSYNEQFF.

This clone is labeled medium-sized. The J gene is TRBJ2-2, the V gene TRBV30, with D uncertain. V shed 4 bases and J shed 8 bases, with 14 bases lying between them. The length of the CDR3 is 13 residues. Germline CDR1 is GTSNPN and CDR2 is SVGIG (reference sequence). The CDR3 sequence is CAWNHQVQGELFF. CDR3 nucleotide sequence: TGTGCCTGGAATCACCAGGTACAGGGGGAGCTGTTTTTT.

The chain couples TRBV5-4 to TRBJ2-1, with D tentatively TRBD1 (6 bases). The germline V gene has CDR1 SGHNT and CDR2 YYREEE (reference sequence). V lost 2 bases, J lost 2 bases, and 8 bases lay in between. CDR3 length: 14 amino acids. DNA of the CDR3: TGTGCCAGCAGCTTACAGGGAACCTACAATGAGCAGTTCTTC. This gives the protein CASSLQGTYNEQFF. The full variable domain, completed using reference TRBV5-4 and TRBJ2-1, is ETGVTQSPTHLIKTRGQQVTLRCSSQSGHNTVSWYQQALGQGPQFIFQYYREEENGRGNFPPRFSGLQFPNYSSELNVNALELDDSALYLCASSLQGTYNEQFFGPGTRLTVL.

There are a few counts of this clone. V is TRBV4-2 and J is TRBJ2-7; 8 bases match TRBD2. Germline CDR1 LGHNA, CDR2 YNFKEQ. After removal of 0 bases from V and 1 base from J, the junction contained 2 bases not matched to a gene. This CDR3 has 15 residues. In DNA form, the CDR3 reads TGTGCCAGCAGCCAAGATGGACTAGCTTCCTACGAGCAGTACTTC. Amino acids: CASSQDGLASYEQYF.

The rearrangement uses TRBV6-5 and TRBJ1-4; D might be TRBD1 (5 bases). The ends were cut back, 5 bases at V and 10 bases at J, with 11 bases in the middle. The CDR3 runs 12 residues. From germline, CDR1 is MNHEY and CDR2 SVGAGI. The CDR3 DNA follows: TGTGCCAGCAGTCTCGGGGGGGGAAAACTGTTTTTT. Its protein is CASSLGGGKLFF.

The V call is TRBV5-4, the J call TRBJ2-5, with 11 bases that match TRBD1. CDR1 is SGHNT and CDR2 is YYREEE in the germline V gene (reference sequence). V shed 3 bases, J shed 4 bases, and the junction held 5 bases outside the gene matches. This CDR3 is 15 amino acids long. The CDR3 spells CASSYGQGAGETQYF. CDR3 sequence (DNA): TGTGCCAGCAGCTACGGACAGGGGGCGGGAGAGACCCAGTACTTC.

The V gene is TRBV4-2, the J gene TRBJ2-3; possible D gene TRBD2, 7 bases. The V end was cut by 0 bases, the J end by 6 bases, with 13 bases between. Germline V gives CDR1 LGHNA, CDR2 YNFKEQ. This CDR3 is 15 amino acids long. This chain's CDR3 is CASSQEEGGSDTQYF. The DNA of the CDR3 is TGTGCCAGCAGCCAAGAGGAGGGGGGGTCGGATACGCAGTATTTT.

This chain joins TRBV6-5 and TRBJ2-3, with D tentatively TRBD1 (5 bases). CDR1 and CDR2 (germline): MNHEY, SVGAGI. The CDR3 length is 15 residues. V lost 0 bases, J lost 4 bases, and 11 bases lay in between. The CDR3 DNA is TGTGCCAGCAGTTACTCATTCCAGGGCGCAGATACGCAGTATTTT. Protein product: CASSYSFQGADTQYF.